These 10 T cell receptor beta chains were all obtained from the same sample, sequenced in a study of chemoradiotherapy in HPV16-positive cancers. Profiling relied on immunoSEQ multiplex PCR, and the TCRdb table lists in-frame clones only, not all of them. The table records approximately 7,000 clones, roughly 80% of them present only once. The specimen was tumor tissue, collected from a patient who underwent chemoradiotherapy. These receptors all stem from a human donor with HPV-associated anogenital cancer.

The CDR3 DNA is TGTGCCAGCAGTTTATCCACAGTGCCAGATACGCAGTATTTT. It translates to CASSLSTVPDTQYF. J is TRBJ2-3 and V is TRBV27; D is ambiguous. The CDR3 covers 14 residues. V was pared by 0 bases and J by 4 bases, with 8 bases between. The germline gives CDR1 MNHEY, CDR2 SMNVEV (reference sequence).

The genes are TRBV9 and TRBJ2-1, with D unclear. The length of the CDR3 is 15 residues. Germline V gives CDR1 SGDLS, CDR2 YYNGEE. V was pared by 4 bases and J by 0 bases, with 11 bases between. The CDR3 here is CASSPRLSSYNEQFF. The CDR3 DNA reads TGTGCCAGCAGCCCTCGACTGAGCTCCTACAATGAGCAGTTCTTC.

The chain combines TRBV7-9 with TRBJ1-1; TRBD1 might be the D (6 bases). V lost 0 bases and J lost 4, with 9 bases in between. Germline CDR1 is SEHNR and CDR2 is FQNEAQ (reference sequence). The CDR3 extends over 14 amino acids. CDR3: CASSLAGGGTEAFF. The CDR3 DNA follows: TGTGCCAGCAGCTTAGCAGGGGGAGGCACTGAAGCTTTCTTT.

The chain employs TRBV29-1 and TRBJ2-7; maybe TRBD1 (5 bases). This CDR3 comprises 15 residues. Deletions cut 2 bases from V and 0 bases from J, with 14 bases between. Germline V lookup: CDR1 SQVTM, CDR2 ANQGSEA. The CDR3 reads CSVETDIELSYEQYF. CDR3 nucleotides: TGCAGCGTTGAAACGGACATCGAACTCTCCTACGAGCAGTACTTC.

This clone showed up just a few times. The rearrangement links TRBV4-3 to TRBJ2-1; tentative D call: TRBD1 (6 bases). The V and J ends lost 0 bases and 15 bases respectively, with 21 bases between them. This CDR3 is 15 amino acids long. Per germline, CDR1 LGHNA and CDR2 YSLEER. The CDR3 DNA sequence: TGCGCCAGCAGCCAAGAAATTCAGGGGTCGTTGTTTAGGTTCTTC. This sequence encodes CASSQEIQGSLFRFF.

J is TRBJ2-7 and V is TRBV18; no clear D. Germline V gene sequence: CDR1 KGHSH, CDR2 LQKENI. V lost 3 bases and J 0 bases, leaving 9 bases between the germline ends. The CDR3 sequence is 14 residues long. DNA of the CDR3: TGTGCCAGCTCACCCGGTTCTAGCTCCTACGAGCAGTACTTC. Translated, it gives CASSPGSSSYEQYF.

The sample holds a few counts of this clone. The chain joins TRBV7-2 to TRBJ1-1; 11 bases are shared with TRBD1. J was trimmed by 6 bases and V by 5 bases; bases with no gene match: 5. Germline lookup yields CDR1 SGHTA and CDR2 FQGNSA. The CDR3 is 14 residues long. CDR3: CASSLRDRGSEAFF. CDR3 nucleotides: TGTGCCAGCAGCCTCCGGGACAGGGGGTCTGAAGCTTTCTTT.

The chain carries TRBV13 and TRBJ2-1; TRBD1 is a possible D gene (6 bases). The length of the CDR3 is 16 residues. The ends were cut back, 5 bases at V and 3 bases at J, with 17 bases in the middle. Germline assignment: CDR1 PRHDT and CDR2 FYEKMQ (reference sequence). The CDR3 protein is CASSASQGSGYNEQFF. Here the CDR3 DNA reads TGTGCCAGCAGCGCTTCCCAGGGGAGTGGCTACAATGAGCAGTTCTTC.

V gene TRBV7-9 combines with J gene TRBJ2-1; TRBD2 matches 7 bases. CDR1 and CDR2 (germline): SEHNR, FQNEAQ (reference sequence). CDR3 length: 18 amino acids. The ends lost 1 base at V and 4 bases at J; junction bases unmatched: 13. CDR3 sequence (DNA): TGTGCCAGCAGCTTAGAAGCATTCAGCGGGACTCAATACAATGAGCAGTTCTTC. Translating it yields CASSLEAFSGTQYNEQFF. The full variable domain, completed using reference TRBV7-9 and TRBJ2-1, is DTGVSQNPRHKITKRGQNVTFRCDPISEHNRLYWYRQTLGQGPEFLTYFQNEAQLEKSRLLSDRFSAERPKGSFSTLEIQRTEQGDSAMYLCASSLEAFSGTQYNEQFFGPGTRLTVL.

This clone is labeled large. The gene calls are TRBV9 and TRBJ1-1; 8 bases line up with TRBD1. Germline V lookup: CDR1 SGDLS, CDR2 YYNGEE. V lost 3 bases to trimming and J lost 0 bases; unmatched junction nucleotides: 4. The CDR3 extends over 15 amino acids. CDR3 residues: CASSETGALNTEAFF. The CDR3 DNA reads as TGTGCCAGCAGCGAGACAGGGGCCTTGAACACTGAAGCTTTCTTT.